The 25 T cell receptor beta chains below come from one sample, sequenced in a study of cytomegalovirus exposure and HLA in healthy donors. A multiplex PCR was run with 60 Vbeta primers and 13 Jbeta primers. TCRdb's table, derived via immunoSEQ multiplex PCR, lists solely in-frame clones and lacks some. Counted here are 100,000 to 150,000 clones, approximately 75% occurring once; the ten biggest clones make up 5.5% to 7.5%. The sequenced material came from PBMCs. These receptors were collected from a middle-aged woman in good health and CMV-seropositive.

V and J are TRBV5-4 and TRBJ1-5; perhaps TRBD1 as D (6 bases). Germline V gives CDR1 SGHNT, CDR2 YYREEE (reference sequence). The CDR3 runs to 15 residues. V lost 4 bases to trimming and J lost 2 bases, with 13 bases between them. The CDR3 coding sequence is TGTGCCAGCAGCCAACAGGGTTTGGGCAATCAGCCCCAGCATTTT. Protein: CASSQQGLGNQPQHF.

The chain employs TRBV5-4 and TRBJ2-3; TRBD2 aligns across 7 bases. The J segment lost 13 bases and the V segment lost 4 bases, leaving 12 bases of the junction unmatched. From germline, CDR1 is SGHNT and CDR2 YYREEE (reference sequence). The CDR3 runs to 13 residues. The DNA of the CDR3 is TGTGCCAGCAGCGCCGAGCGGGGCAACTCGAAGTATTTT. Translated, it gives CASSAERGNSKYF.

This chain joins TRBV2 and TRBJ2-7, with TRBD2 as a possible D gene (6 bases). The CDR3 length is 13 residues. Germline V gives CDR1 SNHLY, CDR2 FYNNEI. The ends were cut back, 8 bases at V and 6 bases at J, with 17 bases in the middle. CDR3: CASGGTANREQYF. CDR3 coding DNA: TGTGCCAGCGGGGGGACCGCAAACCGCGAGCAGTACTTC.

The V call is TRBV10-1, the J call TRBJ2-3, with a weak D call TRBD1 (8 bases). CDR3 size: 16 residues. V lost 0 bases and J lost 8, with 18 bases in between. Germline V gene lookup returns CDR1 WNHNN and CDR2 SYGVQD (reference sequence). CDR3 bases: TGCGCCAGCAGTGAGTCCAGAGGACAGGGAGGGACTACGCAGTATTTT. Translated, it gives CASSESRGQGGTTQYF.

The CDR3: CASSLLRGTSGYNEQFF. The CDR3 DNA sequence: TGTGCCAGCAGTTTATTGCGGGGGACTAGCGGATACAATGAGCAGTTCTTC. V gene TRBV27 combines with J gene TRBJ2-1, with 11 bases that match TRBD2. CDR1 is MNHEY and CDR2 is SMNVEV in the germline V gene (reference sequence). Unmatched junction bases numbered 6, after V lost 1 base and J lost 4 bases. The CDR3 length is 17 residues.

The chain has TRBV5-8 and TRBJ2-7; D is ambiguous. With 4 bases removed from V and 2 bases from J, the gap between germline ends came to 13 bases. The CDR3 totals 14 residues. Germline CDR1 SGHTS, CDR2 YDEGEE. The CDR3 sequence is CASSPAPPTYEQYF. CDR3 coding DNA: TGTGCCAGCAGCCCCGCGCCCCCTACCTACGAGCAGTACTTC.

This chain uses TRBV2 with TRBJ2-1, with TRBD2 matching over 8 bases. Trimming cost V 6 bases and J 2 bases; bases outside gene matches: 3. This CDR3 spans 14 amino acids. Per the germline V gene, CDR1 is SNHLY and CDR2 is FYNNEI. The CDR3 loop is CASRGLATYNEQFF. Written as DNA, the CDR3 is TGTGCCAGCAGAGGACTAGCTACCTACAATGAGCAGTTCTTC.

This clone was observed a handful of times. The V call is TRBV15, the J call TRBJ1-5; D is unclear. Looked up from germline, CDR1 is LNHNV and CDR2 is YYDKDF (reference sequence). This CDR3 is built from 15 residues. The V end was cut by 0 bases, the J end by 4 bases, with 10 bases between. DNA for the CDR3: TGTGCCACCAGCAGAGATGGTGGCAGAAATCAGCCCCAGCATTTT. Translated, it gives CATSRDGGRNQPQHF.

This rearrangement joins TRBV15 to TRBJ1-4; D remains ambiguous. This CDR3 has 16 amino acids. In germline, CDR1 is LNHNV, CDR2 YYDKDF (reference sequence). Trimming took 0 bases from V and 5 from J, leaving 13 bases between them. The CDR3 DNA is TGTGCCACCAGCAGAGATATGTGGACTGCAAATGAAAAACTGTTTTTT. This gives the protein CATSRDMWTANEKLFF.

The chain uses TRBV9 and TRBJ1-2; 9 nucleotides line up with TRBD1. The germline gives CDR1 SGDLS, CDR2 YYNGEE. The CDR3 runs to 15 residues. Trimming cost V 0 bases and J 7 bases; bases outside gene matches: 7. CDR3 residues: CASSVDGGQGFGYTF. For the CDR3, the DNA is TGTGCCAGCAGCGTAGACGGGGGACAGGGTTTTGGCTACACCTTC.

The gene calls are TRBV9 and TRBJ1-2; D gene uncertain. V shed 3 bases and J shed 8 bases, with 11 bases lying between them. Germline lookup yields CDR1 SGDLS and CDR2 YYNGEE. This CDR3 is 12 amino acids long. CDR3 in DNA: TGTGCCAGCAGCGATCGAGCGGGGGGCTACACCTTC. Its translation is CASSDRAGGYTF. Variable domain in full (rest from reference TRBV9 and TRBJ1-2): DSGVTQTPKHLITATGQRVTLRCSPRSGDLSVYWYQQSLDQGLQFLIQYYNGEERAKGNILERFSAQQFPDLHSELNLSSLELGDSALYFCASSDRAGGYTFGSGTRLTVV.

Worth noting for this clone: Because the CDR3's place on the DNA is in doubt, the DNA is left out and the CDR3 is given as listed by TCRdb. The genes are TRBV7-9 and TRBJ1-1; the table's D gene call, TRBD1, was not cross checked with the DNA. The CDR3 numbers 12 amino acids, ends counted. The germline V gene encodes CDR1 SEHNR and CDR2 FQNEAQ (reference sequence). The CDR3: CSSSLKVAGGAF.

The table lists this clone with a few counts. The chain employs TRBV19 and TRBJ2-3; 7 nucleotides align to TRBD1. The V and J ends lost 5 bases and 10 bases, in that order; junction bases with no gene match: 12. CDR3 length: 14 residues. The germline gives CDR1 LNHDA, CDR2 SQIVND (reference sequence). The DNA of the CDR3 is TGTGCCAGTAGTGTTGGGACAGCTGACTCGTCGCAGTATTTT. This encodes CASSVGTADSSQYF.

This chain connects TRBV7-2 to TRBJ2-7; the match to TRBD2 covers 14 bases. The CDR3 totals 17 residues. Germline V CDR1 and CDR2: SGHTA, FQGNSA. Germline trimming cut 5 bases from V and 0 bases from J; bases unmatched to any gene: 6. The CDR3 reads CASSLRGTSGSSYEQYF. CDR3 nucleotide sequence: TGTGCCAGCAGCCTCCGAGGGACTAGCGGGAGCTCCTACGAGCAGTACTTC.

The chain couples TRBV11-2 to TRBJ1-4; possibly TRBD1 for D (5 bases). CDR1 and CDR2 (germline): SGHAT, FQNNGV. The CDR3 runs to 17 residues. V gave up 1 base and J gave up 3 bases, with 15 bases separating them. For the CDR3, the DNA is TGTGCCAGCAGCTTAGGGGCAGGGTGGCACTCTAATGAAAAACTGTTTTTT. Protein: CASSLGAGWHSNEKLFF.

This rearrangement joins TRBV21-1 to TRBJ1-5; TRBD1, the D gene given by the table, was not confirmed from the DNA. TRBV21-1 is labeled a pseudogene. The CDR3 consists of 16 residues. Here the CDR3 reads CASSLPGQVHNQPQHF. CDR3 DNA sequence: TGTGCCAGCAGCCTCCCGGGACAGGTACACAATCAGCCCCAGCATTTT.

The gene calls are TRBV20-1 and TRBJ1-2; D unclear. The V gene's germline CDR1 is DFQATT and CDR2 SNEGSKA (reference sequence). This CDR3 comprises 11 residues. V lost 5 bases and J lost 1, with 5 bases in between. CDR3 sequence reads: CSAPFNYGYTF. CDR3 bases: TGCAGTGCTCCCTTTAACTATGGCTACACCTTC.

The V and J genes are TRBV4-3 and TRBJ1-1, with D possibly being TRBD1 (6 bases). The CDR3 runs to 13 residues. Trimming pared 4 bases from V and 10 bases from J, leaving 16 bases between. In germline, CDR1 is LGHNA, CDR2 YSLEER. The CDR3 sequence: CASSLQGSLRAFF. The CDR3 nucleotides read TGCGCCAGCAGCCTTCAGGGGAGTCTGAGAGCTTTCTTT.

This clone was detected ten times or more. The chain has TRBV6-5 and TRBJ1-2, with 11 positions matching TRBD1. The CDR3 has 16 residues. The germline V gene has CDR1 MNHEY and CDR2 SVGAGI. V shed 3 bases, J shed 4 bases, and the junction held 7 bases outside the gene matches. This chain's CDR3 is CASSYIRTGGSYGYTF. CDR3 in DNA: TGTGCCAGCAGTTATATTCGGACAGGGGGCAGCTATGGCTACACCTTC.

The chain couples TRBV18 to TRBJ2-7; 9 nucleotides agree with TRBD1. Germline trimming cut 0 bases from V and 5 bases from J; bases unmatched to any gene: 5. Germline V gene sequence: CDR1 KGHSH, CDR2 LQKENI. The CDR3 sequence is 15 residues long. The CDR3 DNA follows: TGTGCCAGCTCACCACCGGGACAGGGATTCCACGAGCAGTACTTC. It codes for CASSPPGQGFHEQYF.

This clone was seen a single time. V is TRBV5-1 and J is TRBJ2-5, with D perhaps TRBD1 (6 bases). V lost 5 bases to trimming and J lost 5 bases, with 19 bases between them. Germline lookup yields CDR1 SGHRS and CDR2 YFSETQ. The CDR3 length is 15 residues. CDR3 nucleotide sequence: TGCGCCAGCAGGAACACAGGGAATTCTGAGGAGACCCAGTACTTC. Amino acids: CASRNTGNSEETQYF. The complete variable domain, with remaining parts taken from reference TRBV5-1 and TRBJ2-5, reads KAGVTQTPRYLIKTRGQQVTLSCSPISGHRSVSWYQQTPGQGLQFLFEYFSETQRNKGNFPGRFSGRQFSNSRSEMNVSTLELGDSALYLCASRNTGNSEETQYFGPGTRLLVL.

The J gene is TRBJ2-3, the V gene TRBV9; TRBD2 agrees at 9 bases. The CDR3 totals 17 residues. Germline V CDR1 and CDR2: SGDLS, YYNGEE. V lost 4 bases, J lost 4 bases, and 13 bases stayed unmatched. CDR3 amino acids: CASSPQMGAGGADTQYF. DNA for the CDR3: TGTGCCAGCAGCCCCCAAATGGGGGCGGGGGGGGCAGATACGCAGTATTTT.

The chain employs TRBV28 and TRBJ2-3, with a possible D match to TRBD2 (5 bases). There are 15 residues in the CDR3. Deletions cut 4 bases from V and 10 bases from J, with 21 bases between. Germline-derived CDR1 and CDR2 are MDHEN and SYDVKM. The CDR3 sequence: CASSSSSTRGVPQYF. As DNA, the CDR3 is TGTGCCAGCAGTTCCTCCTCGACCCGGGGTGTTCCGCAGTATTTT.

The CDR3 protein is CASSSAGSYNEQFF. In DNA, the CDR3 is TGTGCCAGCAGTTCCGCCGGGTCCTACAATGAGCAGTTCTTC. The gene calls are TRBV28 and TRBJ2-1; no clear D gene. CDR1 is MDHEN and CDR2 is SYDVKM in the germline V gene. The CDR3 runs 14 residues. The V end was cut by 4 bases, the J end by 1 base, with 8 bases between.

The J gene is TRBJ2-1, the V gene TRBV4-2; TRBD2 agrees at 15 bases. Germline values: CDR1 LGHNA, CDR2 YNFKEQ. Losses at the gene ends were 2 bases for V and 5 bases for J; bases not matched to a gene: 10. The CDR3 extends over 19 amino acids. The DNA for the CDR3 is TGTGCCAGCAGCCAACCCCCCGGACTAGCGGGGGGGCTGGACAATGAGCAGTTCTTC. It codes for CASSQPPGLAGGLDNEQFF.